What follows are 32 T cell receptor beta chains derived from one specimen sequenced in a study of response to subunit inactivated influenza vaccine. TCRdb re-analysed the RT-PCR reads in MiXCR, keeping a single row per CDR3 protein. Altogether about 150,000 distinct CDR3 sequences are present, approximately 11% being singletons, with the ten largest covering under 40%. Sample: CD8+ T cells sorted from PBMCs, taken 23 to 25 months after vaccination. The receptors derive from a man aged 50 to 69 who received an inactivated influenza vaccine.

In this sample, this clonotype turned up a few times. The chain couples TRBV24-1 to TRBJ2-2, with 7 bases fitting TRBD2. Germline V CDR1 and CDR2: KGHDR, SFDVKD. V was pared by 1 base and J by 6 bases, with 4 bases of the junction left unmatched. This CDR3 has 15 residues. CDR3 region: CATSDFGRAAGELFF. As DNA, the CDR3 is TGTGCCACCAGTGATTTTGGGAGGGCCGCCGGGGAGCTGTTTTTT.

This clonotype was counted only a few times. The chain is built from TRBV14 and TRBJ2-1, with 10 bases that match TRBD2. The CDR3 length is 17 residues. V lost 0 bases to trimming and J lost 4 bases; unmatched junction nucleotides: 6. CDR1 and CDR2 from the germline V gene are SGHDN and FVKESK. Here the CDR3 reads CASSQDSPSGRYNEQFF. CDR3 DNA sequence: TGTGCCAGCAGCCAAGATTCCCCTAGCGGGAGATACAATGAGCAGTTCTTC. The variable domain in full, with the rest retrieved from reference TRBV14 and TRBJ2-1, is EAGVTQFPSHSVIEKGQTVTLRCDPISGHDNLYWYRRVMGKEIKFLLHFVKESKQDESGMPNNRFLAERTGGTYSTLKVQPAELEDSGVYFCASSQDSPSGRYNEQFFGPGTRLTVL.

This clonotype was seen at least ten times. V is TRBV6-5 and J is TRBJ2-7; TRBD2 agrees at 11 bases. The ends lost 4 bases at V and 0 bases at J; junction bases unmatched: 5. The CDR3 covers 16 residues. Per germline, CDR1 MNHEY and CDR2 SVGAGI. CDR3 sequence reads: CASSSGTSGYSYEQYF. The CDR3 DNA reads TGTGCCAGCAGTTCTGGGACTAGCGGATACTCCTACGAGCAGTACTTC.

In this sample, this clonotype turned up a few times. CDR3: CASSFGLGESSYNEQFF. The CDR3 DNA is TGTGCCAGCAGTTTTGGCCTGGGGGAGAGCTCCTACAATGAGCAGTTCTTC. V usage is TRBV27 and J usage is TRBJ2-1, with D perhaps assigned TRBD1 or TRBD2 (5 bases each). The CDR3 spans 17 residues. Germline V gives CDR1 MNHEY, CDR2 SMNVEV (reference sequence). With 3 bases removed from V and 0 bases from J, the gap between germline ends came to 15 bases.

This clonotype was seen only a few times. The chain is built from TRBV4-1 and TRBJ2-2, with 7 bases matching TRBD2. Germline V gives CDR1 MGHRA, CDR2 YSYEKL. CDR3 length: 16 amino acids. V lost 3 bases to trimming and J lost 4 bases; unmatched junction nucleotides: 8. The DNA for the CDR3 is TGCGCCAGCAGCCAGGGCGGACTAGGCGTCACCGGGGAGCTGTTTTTT. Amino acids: CASSQGGLGVTGELFF.

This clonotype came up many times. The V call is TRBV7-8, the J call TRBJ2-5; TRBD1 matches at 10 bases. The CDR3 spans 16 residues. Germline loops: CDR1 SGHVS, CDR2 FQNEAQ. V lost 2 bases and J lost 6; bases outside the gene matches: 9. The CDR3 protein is CASSLYRDRGGKTQYF. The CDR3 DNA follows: TGTGCCAGCAGCTTATATAGGGACAGGGGAGGAAAGACCCAGTACTTC.

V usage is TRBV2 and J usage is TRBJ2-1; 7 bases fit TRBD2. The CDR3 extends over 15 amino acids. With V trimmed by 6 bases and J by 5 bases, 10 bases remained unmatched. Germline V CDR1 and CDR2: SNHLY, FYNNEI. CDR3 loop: CASSHLTSANNEQFF. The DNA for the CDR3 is TGTGCCAGCAGCCACCTAACTAGCGCAAACAATGAGCAGTTCTTC.

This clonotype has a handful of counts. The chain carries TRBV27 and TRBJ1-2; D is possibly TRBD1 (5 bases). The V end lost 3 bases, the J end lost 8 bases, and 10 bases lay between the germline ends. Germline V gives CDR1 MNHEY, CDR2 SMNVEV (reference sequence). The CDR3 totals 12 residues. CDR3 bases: TGTGCCAGCAGTTTCGGGACGAGGGGCTACACCTTC. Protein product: CASSFGTRGYTF.

DNA of the CDR3: TGTGCCAGCAGTTTAGGAGGAATTGACTACGAGCAGTACTTC. It is translated as CASSLGGIDYEQYF. The V call is TRBV12-3 or TRBV12-4, the J call TRBJ2-7, with unresolved D. This CDR3 spans 14 amino acids. Trimming shortened V by 1 base and J by 3 bases, and 10 bases separated the two germline ends.

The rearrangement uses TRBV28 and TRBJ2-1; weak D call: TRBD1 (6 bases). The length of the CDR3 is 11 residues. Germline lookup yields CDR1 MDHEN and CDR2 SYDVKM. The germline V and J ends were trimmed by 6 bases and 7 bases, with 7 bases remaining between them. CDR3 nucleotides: TGTGCCAGCAGAACAGGGAATGAGCAGTTCTTC. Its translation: CASRTGNEQFF.

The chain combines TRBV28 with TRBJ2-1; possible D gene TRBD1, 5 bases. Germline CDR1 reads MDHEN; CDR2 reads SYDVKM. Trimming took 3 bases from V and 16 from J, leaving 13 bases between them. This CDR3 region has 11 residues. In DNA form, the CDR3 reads TGTGCCAGCAGTTTGTCGGACAAGGACTTCTTC. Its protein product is CASSLSDKDFF.

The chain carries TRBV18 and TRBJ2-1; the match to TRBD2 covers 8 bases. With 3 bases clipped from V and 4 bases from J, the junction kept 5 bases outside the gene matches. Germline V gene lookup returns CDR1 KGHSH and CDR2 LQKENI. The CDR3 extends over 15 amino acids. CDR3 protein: CASSPERGLYNEQFF. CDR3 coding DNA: TGTGCCAGCTCACCGGAGCGGGGGCTTTACAATGAGCAGTTCTTC.

As DNA, the CDR3 is TGTGCCAGCAGCTTAGGTAAAGGGGCAGGGGTCTACGAGCAGTACTTC. Protein product: CASSLGKGAGVYEQYF. The chain carries TRBV11-1 and TRBJ2-7; TRBD1 is a possible D gene (6 bases). The CDR3 length is 16 residues. Trimming removed 1 base at V and 3 bases at J, with 16 bases between. The germline V gene has CDR1 SGHAT and CDR2 FQDESV (reference sequence).

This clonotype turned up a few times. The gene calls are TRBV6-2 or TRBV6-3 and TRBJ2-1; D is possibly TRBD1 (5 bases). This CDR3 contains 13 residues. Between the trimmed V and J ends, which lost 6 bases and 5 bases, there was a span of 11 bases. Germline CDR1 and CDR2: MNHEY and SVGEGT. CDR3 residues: CASRQDGHNEQFF. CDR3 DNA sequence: TGTGCCAGCAGACAGGACGGCCACAATGAGCAGTTCTTC.

Here the CDR3 DNA reads TGTGCCAGCGCCGGGACTAGGCGCACAGATACGCAGTATTTT. Residues: CASAGTRRTDTQYF. This sequence joins TRBV6-2 or TRBV6-3 and TRBJ2-3; 8 nucleotides align to TRBD2. CDR1 and CDR2 from the germline V gene are MNHEY and SVGEGT. The CDR3 loop spans 14 amino acids. J gave up 1 base and V 8 bases, and 5 bases lay outside the gene matches.

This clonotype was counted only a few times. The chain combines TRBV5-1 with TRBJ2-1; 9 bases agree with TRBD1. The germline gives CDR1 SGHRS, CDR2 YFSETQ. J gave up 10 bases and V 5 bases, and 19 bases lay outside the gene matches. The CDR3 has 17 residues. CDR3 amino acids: CASRPPGTGSSLGEQFF. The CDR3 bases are TGCGCCAGCAGGCCACCCGGGACAGGGTCGTCCCTGGGAGAGCAGTTCTTC.

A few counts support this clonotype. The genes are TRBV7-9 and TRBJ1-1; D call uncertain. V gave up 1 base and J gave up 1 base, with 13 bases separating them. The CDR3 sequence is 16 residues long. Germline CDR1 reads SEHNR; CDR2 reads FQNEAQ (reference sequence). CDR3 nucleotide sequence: TGTGCCAGCAGCTTAGTTTCCTGGGCAGGGAACACTGAAGCTTTCTTT. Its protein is CASSLVSWAGNTEAFF. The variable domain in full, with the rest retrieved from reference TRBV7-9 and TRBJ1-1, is DTGVSQNPRHKITKRGQNVTFRCDPISEHNRLYWYRQTLGQGPEFLTYFQNEAQLEKSRLLSDRFSAERPKGSFSTLEIQRTEQGDSAMYLCASSLVSWAGNTEAFFGQGTRLTVV.

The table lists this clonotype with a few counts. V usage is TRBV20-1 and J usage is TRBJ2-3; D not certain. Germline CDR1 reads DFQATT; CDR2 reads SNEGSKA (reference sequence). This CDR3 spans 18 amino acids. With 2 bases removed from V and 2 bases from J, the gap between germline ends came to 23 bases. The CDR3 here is CSARYSHSRFRTTDTQYF. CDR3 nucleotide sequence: TGCAGTGCTAGATACTCGCATTCCCGATTTAGGACCACAGATACGCAGTATTTT.

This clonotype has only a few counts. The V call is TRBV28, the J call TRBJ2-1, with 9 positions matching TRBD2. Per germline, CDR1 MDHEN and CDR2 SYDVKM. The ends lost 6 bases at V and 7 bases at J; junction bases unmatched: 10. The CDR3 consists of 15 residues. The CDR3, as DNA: TGTGCCAGCAGAAAGGGCGGGGGGGCATGGAATGAGCAGTTCTTC. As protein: CASRKGGGAWNEQFF. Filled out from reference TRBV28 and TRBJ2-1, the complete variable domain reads DVKVTQSSRYLVKRTGEKVFLECVQDMDHENMFWYRQDPGLGLRLIYFSYDVKMKEKGDIPEGYSVSREKKERFSLILESASTNQTSMYLCASRKGGGAWNEQFFGPGTRLTVL.

The CDR3 coding sequence is TGTGCCAGCAGCGGGAGACAGGGCCAGGGCTTTAACTATGGCTACACCTTC. It yields the protein CASSGRQGQGFNYGYTF. The chain carries TRBV9 and TRBJ1-2; 7 positions agree with TRBD1. J gave up 1 base and V 3 bases, and 12 bases lay outside the gene matches. CDR1 is SGDLS and CDR2 is YYNGEE in the germline V gene. The CDR3 covers 17 residues.

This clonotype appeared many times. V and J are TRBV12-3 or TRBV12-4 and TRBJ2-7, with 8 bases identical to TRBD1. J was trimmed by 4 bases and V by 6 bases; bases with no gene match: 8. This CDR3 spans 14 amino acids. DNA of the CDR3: TGTGCCAGCAGCCCCGCCGGGACAGGTTACGAGCAGTACTTC. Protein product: CASSPAGTGYEQYF.

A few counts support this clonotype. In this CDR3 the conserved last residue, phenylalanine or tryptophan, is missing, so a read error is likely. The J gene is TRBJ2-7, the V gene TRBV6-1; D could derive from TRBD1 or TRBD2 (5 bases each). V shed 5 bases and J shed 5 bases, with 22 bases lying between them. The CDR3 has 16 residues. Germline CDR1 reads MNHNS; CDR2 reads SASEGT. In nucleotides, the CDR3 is TGTGCCAGCAGTACCCCCTTTGGGGGAAAGGGTGACGAGCAGTACTGC. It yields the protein CASSTPFGGKGDEQYC.

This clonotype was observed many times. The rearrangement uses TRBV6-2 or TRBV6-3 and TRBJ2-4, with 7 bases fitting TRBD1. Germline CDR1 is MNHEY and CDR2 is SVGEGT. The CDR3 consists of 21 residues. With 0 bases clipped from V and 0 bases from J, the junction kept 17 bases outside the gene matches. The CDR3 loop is CASSYSSPGTAMGKAKNIQYF. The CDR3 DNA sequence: TGTGCCAGCAGTTACTCGAGCCCGGGGACAGCCATGGGTAAAGCCAAAAACATTCAGTACTTC.

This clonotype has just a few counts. The chain's CDR3 is CASSITGEVYEQYF. In DNA form, the CDR3 reads TGTGCCAGTAGTATAACAGGGGAAGTCTACGAGCAGTACTTC. This rearrangement joins TRBV19 to TRBJ2-7; 7 bases line up with TRBD1. Germline lookup yields CDR1 LNHDA and CDR2 SQIVND (reference sequence). The V gene end was trimmed by 2 bases and the J gene end by 3 bases; junction bases not matched to a gene: 4. This CDR3 has 14 residues. The entire variable domain, with the rest obtained from reference TRBV19 and TRBJ2-7, is as follows: DGGITQSPKYLFRKEGQNVTLSCEQNLNHDAMYWYRQDPGQGLRLIYYSQIVNDFQKGDIAEGYSVSREKKESFPLTVTSAQKNPTAFYLCASSITGEVYEQYFGPGTRLTVT.

In nucleotides, the CDR3 is TGCGCCAGCAGCTTTGTAGCGGGGGATTACAATGAGCAGTTCTTC. As protein: CASSFVAGDYNEQFF. This chain joins TRBV5-1 and TRBJ2-1; 9 bases are shared with TRBD2. The CDR3 runs 15 residues. From germline, CDR1 is SGHRS and CDR2 YFSETQ. V was clipped by 2 bases and J by 4 bases; unmatched bases: 4. The full variable domain, rest sourced from reference TRBV5-1 and TRBJ2-1, is KAGVTQTPRYLIKTRGQQVTLSCSPISGHRSVSWYQQTPGQGLQFLFEYFSETQRNKGNFPGRFSGRQFSNSRSEMNVSTLELGDSALYLCASSFVAGDYNEQFFGPGTRLTVL.

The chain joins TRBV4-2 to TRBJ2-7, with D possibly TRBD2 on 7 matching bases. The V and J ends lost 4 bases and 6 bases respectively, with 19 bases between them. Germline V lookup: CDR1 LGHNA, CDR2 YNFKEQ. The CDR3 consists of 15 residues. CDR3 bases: TGTGCCAGCAGCCTAGGGCCCAGGGGAGGGGTCGAGCAGTACTTC. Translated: CASSLGPRGGVEQYF.

Written as DNA, the CDR3 is TGCAGTGTTTCACCCGGACAGGGGAATCCATACCAAGAGACCCAGTACTTC. Translating it yields CSVSPGQGNPYQETQYF. J is TRBJ2-5 and V is TRBV20-1; 9 nucleotides align to TRBD1. CDR1 is DFQATT, CDR2 SNEGSKA, per germline (reference sequence). The CDR3 has 17 residues. Germline trimming cut 7 bases from V and 0 bases from J; bases unmatched to any gene: 15.

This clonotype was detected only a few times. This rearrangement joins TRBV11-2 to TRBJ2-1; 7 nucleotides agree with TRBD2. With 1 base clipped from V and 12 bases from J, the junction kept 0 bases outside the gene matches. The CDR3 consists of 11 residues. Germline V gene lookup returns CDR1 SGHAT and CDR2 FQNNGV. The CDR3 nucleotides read TGTGCCAGCAGCTTAGGCGGGGGGCAGTTCTTC. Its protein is CASSLGGGQFF.

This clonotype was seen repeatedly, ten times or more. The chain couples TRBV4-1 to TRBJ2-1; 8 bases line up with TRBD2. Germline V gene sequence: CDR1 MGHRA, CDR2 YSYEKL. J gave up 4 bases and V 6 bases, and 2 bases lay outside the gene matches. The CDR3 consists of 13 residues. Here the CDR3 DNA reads TGCGCCAGCAGTAGCGGGGAATACAATGAGCAGTTCTTC. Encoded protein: CASSSGEYNEQFF.

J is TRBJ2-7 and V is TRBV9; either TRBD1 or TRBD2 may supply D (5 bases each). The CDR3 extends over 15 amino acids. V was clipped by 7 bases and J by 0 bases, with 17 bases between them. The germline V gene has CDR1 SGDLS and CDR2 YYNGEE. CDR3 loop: CASSPSPGPSYEQYF. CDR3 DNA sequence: TGTGCCAGCTCCCCCTCCCCGGGGCCCTCCTACGAGCAGTACTTC.

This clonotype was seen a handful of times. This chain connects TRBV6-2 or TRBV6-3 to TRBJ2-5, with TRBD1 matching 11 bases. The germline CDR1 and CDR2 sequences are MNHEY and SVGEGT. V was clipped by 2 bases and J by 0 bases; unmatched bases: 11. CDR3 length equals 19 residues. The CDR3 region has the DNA TGTGCCAGCAGTTACCCAACCGGGACAGGGGGATTTTACCAAGAGACCCAGTACTTC. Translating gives CASSYPTGTGGFYQETQYF.

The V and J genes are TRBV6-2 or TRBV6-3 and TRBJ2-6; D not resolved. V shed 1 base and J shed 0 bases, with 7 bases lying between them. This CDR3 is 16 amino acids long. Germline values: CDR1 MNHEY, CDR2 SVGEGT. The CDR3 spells CASSYLSISGANVLTF. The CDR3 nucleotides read TGTGCCAGCAGTTACTTGAGTATCTCTGGGGCCAACGTCCTGACTTTC.